Listed below are T cell receptor beta chains from one sample, sequenced in a study of OX40 agonist ivuxolimab in advanced cancers. TCRdb's copy holds only in-frame clones and misses some; the assay was immunoSEQ multiplex PCR. Of about 32,000 clones in the sample, around nine tenths were seen once. The sample consisted of CD4+ or CD8+ T cells sorted from blood, taken in a trial of the OX40 agonist ivuxolimab. These receptors all stem from an adult with an advanced solid tumor such as melanoma, head and neck, liver or kidney cancer. The CDR3 runs from the conserved cysteine through the conserved F or W. Clone size is stated in some rows and not others, as once, few, many or a class when expanded.

.	TRBV11-3	TRBJ2-1	CASSLGWTNNEQFF
.	TRBV5-1	TRBJ2-5	CASSLAGGQETQYF
.	TRBV7-8	TRBJ2-3	CASVTNPTSTDTQYF
.	TRBV27	TRBJ1-1	CASSFGGSEAFF
.	TRBV5-1	TRBJ2-3	CASSPAGTSGGEADTQYF
.	TRBV27	TRBJ2-7	CASSLSGGKGYEQYF
.	TRBV19	TRBJ2-7	CASSIGGLSDYEQYF
.	TRBV4-1	TRBJ2-3	CASSQDPPLAGSTDTQYF
few	TRBV23-1	TRBJ1-5	CASSQRPGTGNQPQHF
.	TRBV9	TRBJ1-2	CASSAWTQGSYGYTF
once	TRBV23-1	TRBJ1-4	CAERGGANEKLFF
.	TRBV19	TRBJ2-7	CASSIALAGFYEQYF
.	TRBV6-5	TRBJ1-2	CASSYPRGDYYGYTF
.	TRBV13	TRBJ2-2	CASSAQGGSTGELFF